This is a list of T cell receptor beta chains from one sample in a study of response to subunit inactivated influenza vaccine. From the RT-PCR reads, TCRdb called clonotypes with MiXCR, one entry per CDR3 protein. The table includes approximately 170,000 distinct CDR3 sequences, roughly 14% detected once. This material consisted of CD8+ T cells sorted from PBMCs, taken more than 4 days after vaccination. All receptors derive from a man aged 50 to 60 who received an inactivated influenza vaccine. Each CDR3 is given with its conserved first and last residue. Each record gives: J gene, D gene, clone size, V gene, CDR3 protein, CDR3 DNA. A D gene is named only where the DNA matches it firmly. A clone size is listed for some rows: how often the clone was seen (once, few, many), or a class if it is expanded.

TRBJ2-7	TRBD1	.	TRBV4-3	CASSQERDRVYEQYF	TGCGCCAGCAGCCAAGAAAGGGACAGGGTCTACGAGCAGTACTTC
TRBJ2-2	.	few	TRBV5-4	CASSFPEEGTGELFF	TGTGCCAGCAGCTTCCCAGAGGAGGGCACCGGGGAGCTGTTTTTT
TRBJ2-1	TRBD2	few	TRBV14	CASSQGTSGRVGSYNEQFF	TGTGCCAGCAGCCAAGGGACTAGCGGGAGGGTGGGGTCCTACAATGAGCAGTTCTTC
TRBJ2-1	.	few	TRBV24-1	CATSDSVLSPSYNEQFF	TGTGCCACCAGTGATTCGGTTTTATCCCCGAGTTACAATGAGCAGTTCTTC
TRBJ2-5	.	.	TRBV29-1	CSVEDKVRQETQYF	TGCAGCGTTGAAGACAAGGTTCGGCAAGAGACCCAGTACTTC
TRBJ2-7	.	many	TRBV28	CASTLGYGSFNEQYF	TGTGCCAGCACCTTAGGGTACGGCTCCTTTAACGAGCAGTACTTC
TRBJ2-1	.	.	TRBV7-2	CASSFSPLEGQFF	TGTGCCAGCAGCTTCAGCCCTTTAGAGGGGCAGTTCTTC
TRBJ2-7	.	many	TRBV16	CASSHNPDAPGQPYEQYF	TGTGCCAGCAGCCATAACCCTGACGCCCCGGGACAACCCTACGAGCAGTACTTC
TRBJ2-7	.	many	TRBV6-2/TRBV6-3	CASSYSGEQYF	TGTGCCAGCAGTTACTCGGGCGAGCAGTACTTC
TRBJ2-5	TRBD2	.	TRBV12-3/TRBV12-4	CASSLRSGGRGETQYF	TGTGCCAGCAGTTTACGGAGCGGGGGGCGGGGAGAGACCCAGTACTTC
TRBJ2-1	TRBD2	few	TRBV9	CASSVAGGYYNEQFF	TGTGCCAGCAGCGTCGCGGGAGGTTACTACAATGAGCAGTTCTTC
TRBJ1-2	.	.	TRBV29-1	CSVPGYGYTF	TGCAGCGTTCCTGGCTATGGCTACACCTTC
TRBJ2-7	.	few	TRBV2	CASRGAHQYEQYF	TGTGCCAGCAGGGGGGCTCACCAATACGAGCAGTACTTC
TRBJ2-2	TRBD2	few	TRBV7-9	CASSSREVLNTGELFF	TGTGCCAGCAGCTCCCGGGAGGTACTAAACACCGGGGAGCTGTTTTTT
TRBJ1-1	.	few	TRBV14	CASRGLNTEAFF	TGTGCCAGCAGAGGCTTGAACACTGAAGCTTTCTTT
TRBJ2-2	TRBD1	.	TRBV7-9	CASSLGAGGPTGELFF	TGTGCCAGCAGCTTAGGCGCAGGGGGCCCTACCGGGGAGCTGTTTTTT
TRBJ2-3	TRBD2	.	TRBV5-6	CASSLSGTSGGASTDTQYF	TGTGCCAGCAGCTTATCCGGGACTAGCGGGGGGGCTAGCACAGATACGCAGTATTTT
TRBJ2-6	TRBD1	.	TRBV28	CASSLSLRDRVSGANVLTF	TGTGCCAGCAGCCTTTCACTCCGGGACAGGGTCTCTGGGGCCAACGTCCTGACTTTC
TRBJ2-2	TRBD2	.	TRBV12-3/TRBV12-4	CASSLFRGRDGELFF	TGTGCCAGCAGTTTATTTCGGGGGAGGGACGGGGAGCTGTTTTTT
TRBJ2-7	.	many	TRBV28	CASSRDTSYEQYF	TGTGCCAGCAGCCGGGACACCTCCTACGAGCAGTACTTC
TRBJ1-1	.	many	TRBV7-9	CASSRGGANTEAFF	TGTGCCAGCAGCCGAGGAGGTGCGAACACTGAAGCTTTCTTT
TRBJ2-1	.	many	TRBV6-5	CASSYSRLGPHNEQFF	TGTGCCAGCAGTTACTCCCGACTAGGTCCCCACAATGAGCAGTTCTTC
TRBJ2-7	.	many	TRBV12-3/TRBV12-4	CASSLALKWDEQYF	TGTGCCAGCAGTTTAGCGCTAAAGTGGGACGAGCAGTACTTC
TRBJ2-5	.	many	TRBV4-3	CASSQGPYGVPQETQYF	TGCGCCAGCAGCCAAGGACCCTACGGAGTCCCCCAAGAGACCCAGTACTTC
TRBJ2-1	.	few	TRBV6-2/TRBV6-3	CASSPHDNEQFF	TGTGCCAGCAGCCCCCATGACAATGAGCAGTTCTTC
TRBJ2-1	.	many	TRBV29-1	CSVLIRVNEQFF	TGCAGCGTACTTATCAGGGTCAATGAGCAGTTCTTC
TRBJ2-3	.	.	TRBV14	CASSQEYGDTQYF	TGTGCCAGCAGCCAAGAATACGGAGATACGCAGTATTTT
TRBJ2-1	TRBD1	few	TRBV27	CASSPQWTGDIYNEQFF	TGTGCCAGCAGTCCCCAATGGACAGGGGACATATACAATGAGCAGTTCTTC
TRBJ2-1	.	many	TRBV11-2	CASSLVAFSGPKEHEQFF	TGTGCCAGCAGCTTAGTAGCTTTTAGCGGACCTAAGGAACATGAGCAGTTCTTC
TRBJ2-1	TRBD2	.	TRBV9	CASSVGLAVVGNEQFF	TGTGCCAGCAGCGTAGGACTAGCGGTCGTAGGCAATGAGCAGTTCTTC
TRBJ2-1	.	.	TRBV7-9	CASSSHRAPSYNEQFF	TGTGCCAGCAGCTCACACAGGGCCCCATCCTACAATGAGCAGTTCTTC
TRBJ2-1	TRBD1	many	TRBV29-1	CSAGDRTTSYNEQFF	TGCAGCGCCGGGGACAGAACCACCTCCTACAATGAGCAGTTCTTC
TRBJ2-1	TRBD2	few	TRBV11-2	CASSLGTRGVSEQFF	TGTGCCAGCAGCTTAGGAACTCGGGGGGTTAGTGAGCAGTTCTTC
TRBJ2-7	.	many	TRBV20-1	CSARESLSYEQYF	TGCAGTGCTAGAGAGTCACTTTCCTACGAGCAGTACTTC
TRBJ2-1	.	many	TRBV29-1	CSVPQGLINEQFF	TGCAGCGTTCCACAGGGTCTTATCAATGAGCAGTTCTTC
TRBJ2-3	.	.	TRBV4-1	CASSHRGGYPDTQYF	TGCGCCAGCAGCCACCGAGGGGGGTACCCAGATACGCAGTATTTT
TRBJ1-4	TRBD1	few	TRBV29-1	CSVGRTGDEKLFF	TGCAGCGTTGGGCGGACAGGGGATGAAAAACTGTTTTTT
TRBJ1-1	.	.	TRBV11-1	CASSLLGGAPRGDTEAFF	TGTGCCAGCAGCTTACTAGGAGGGGCCCCGCGAGGGGACACTGAAGCTTTCTTT
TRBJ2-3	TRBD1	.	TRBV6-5	CASSYDRESADTDTQYF	TGTGCCAGCAGTTACGACAGGGAGTCGGCGGACACAGATACGCAGTATTTT
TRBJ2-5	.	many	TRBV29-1	CSVEVGTRGETQYF	TGCAGCGTTGAAGTCGGGACGAGGGGGGAGACCCAGTACTTC
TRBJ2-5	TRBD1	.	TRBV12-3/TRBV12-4	CASSSHRGETQYF	TGTGCCAGCAGTTCCCACAGGGGAGAGACCCAGTACTTC
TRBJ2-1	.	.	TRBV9	CASSRGTGLNNEQFF	TGTGCCAGCAGCAGAGGCACGGGACTGAACAATGAGCAGTTCTTC
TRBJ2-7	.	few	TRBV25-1	CASSGWGLYEQYF	TGTGCCAGCAGTGGGTGGGGGCTCTACGAGCAGTACTTC
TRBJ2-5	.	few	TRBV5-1	CASSLDLSETQYF	TGCGCCAGCAGCTTGGATCTTTCAGAGACCCAGTACTTC
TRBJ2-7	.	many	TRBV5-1	CASSLGARDYEQYF	TGCGCCAGCAGCTTGGGGGCCAGGGACTACGAGCAGTACTTC
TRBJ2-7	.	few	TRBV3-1	CASSPNDRSSYEQYF	TGTGCCAGCAGCCCAAATGACAGGAGCTCCTACGAGCAGTACTTC